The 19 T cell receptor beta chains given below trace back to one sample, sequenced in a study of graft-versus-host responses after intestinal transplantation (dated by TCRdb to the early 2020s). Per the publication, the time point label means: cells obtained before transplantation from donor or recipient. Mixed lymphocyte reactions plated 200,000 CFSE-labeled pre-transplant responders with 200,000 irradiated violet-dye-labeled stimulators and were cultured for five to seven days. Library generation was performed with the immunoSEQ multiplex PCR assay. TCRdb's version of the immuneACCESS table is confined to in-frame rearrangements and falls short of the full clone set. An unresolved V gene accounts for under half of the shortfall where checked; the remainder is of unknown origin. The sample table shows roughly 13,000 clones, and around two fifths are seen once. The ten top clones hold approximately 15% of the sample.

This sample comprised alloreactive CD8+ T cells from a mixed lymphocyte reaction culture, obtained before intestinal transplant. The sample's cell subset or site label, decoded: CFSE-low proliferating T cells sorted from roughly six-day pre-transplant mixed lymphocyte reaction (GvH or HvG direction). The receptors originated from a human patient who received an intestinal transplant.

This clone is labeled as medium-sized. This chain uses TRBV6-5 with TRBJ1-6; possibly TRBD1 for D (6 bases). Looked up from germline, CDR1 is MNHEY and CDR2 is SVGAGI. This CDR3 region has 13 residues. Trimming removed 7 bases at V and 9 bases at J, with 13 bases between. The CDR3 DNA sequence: TGTGCCAGCACCGGGACAAGTGGTTCACCCCTCCACTTT. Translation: CASTGTSGSPLHF.

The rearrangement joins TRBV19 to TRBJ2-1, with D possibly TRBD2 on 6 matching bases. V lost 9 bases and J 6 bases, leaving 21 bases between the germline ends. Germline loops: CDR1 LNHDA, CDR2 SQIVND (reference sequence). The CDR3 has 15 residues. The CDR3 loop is CASTTIPVGGNEQFF. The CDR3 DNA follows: TGTGCCAGCACTACCATCCCTGTCGGGGGCAATGAGCAGTTCTTC.

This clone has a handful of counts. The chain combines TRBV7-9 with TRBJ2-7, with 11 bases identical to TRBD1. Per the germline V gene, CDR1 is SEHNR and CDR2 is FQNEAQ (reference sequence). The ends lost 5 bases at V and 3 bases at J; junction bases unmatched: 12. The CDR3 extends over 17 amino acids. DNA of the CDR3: TGTGCCAGCAGCAGTACACGGACAGGGGGCGAAGTCTACGAGCAGTACTTC. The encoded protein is CASSSTRTGGEVYEQYF.

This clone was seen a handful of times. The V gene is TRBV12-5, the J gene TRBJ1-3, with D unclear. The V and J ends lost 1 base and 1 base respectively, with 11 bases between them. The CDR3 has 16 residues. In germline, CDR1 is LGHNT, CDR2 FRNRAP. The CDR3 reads CASGLGREISGNTIYF. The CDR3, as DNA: TGTGCTAGTGGTTTGGGGAGGGAAATATCTGGAAACACCATATATTTT.

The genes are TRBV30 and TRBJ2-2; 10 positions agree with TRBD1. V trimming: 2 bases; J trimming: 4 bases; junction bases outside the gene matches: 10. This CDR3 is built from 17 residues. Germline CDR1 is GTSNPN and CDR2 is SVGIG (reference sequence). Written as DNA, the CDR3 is TGTGCCTGGAGTTGGGCTGGGACAGGGGTTTTCACCGGGGAGCTGTTTTTT. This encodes CAWSWAGTGVFTGELFF.

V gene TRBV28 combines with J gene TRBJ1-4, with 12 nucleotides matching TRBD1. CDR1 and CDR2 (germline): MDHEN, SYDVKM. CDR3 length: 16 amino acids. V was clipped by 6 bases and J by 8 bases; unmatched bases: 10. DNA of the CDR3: TGTGCCAGCAGCACTGGGACAGGGGGCGGTGTAGAAAAACTGTTTTTT. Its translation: CASSTGTGGGVEKLFF.

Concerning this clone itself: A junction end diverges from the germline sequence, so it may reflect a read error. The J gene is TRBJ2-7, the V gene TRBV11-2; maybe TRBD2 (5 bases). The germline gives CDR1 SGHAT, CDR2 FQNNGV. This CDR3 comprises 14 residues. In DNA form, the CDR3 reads TGCGCCAGCAGCCAAGATACGGGGAACTACGAGCAGTACTTC. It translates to CASSQDTGNYEQYF. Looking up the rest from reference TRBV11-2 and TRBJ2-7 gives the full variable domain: EAGVAQSPRYKIIEKRQSVAFWCNPISGHATLYWYQQILGQGPKLLIQFQNNGVVDDSQLPKDRFSAERLKGVDSTLKIQPAKLEDSAVYLCASSQDTGNYEQYFGPGTRLTVT.

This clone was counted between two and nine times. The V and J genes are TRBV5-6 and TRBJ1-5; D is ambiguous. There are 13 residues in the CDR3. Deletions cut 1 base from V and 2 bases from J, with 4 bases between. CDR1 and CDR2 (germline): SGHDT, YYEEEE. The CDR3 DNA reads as TGTGCCAGCAGCTTGATAGGCAATCAGCCCCAGCATTTT. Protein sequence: CASSLIGNQPQHF.

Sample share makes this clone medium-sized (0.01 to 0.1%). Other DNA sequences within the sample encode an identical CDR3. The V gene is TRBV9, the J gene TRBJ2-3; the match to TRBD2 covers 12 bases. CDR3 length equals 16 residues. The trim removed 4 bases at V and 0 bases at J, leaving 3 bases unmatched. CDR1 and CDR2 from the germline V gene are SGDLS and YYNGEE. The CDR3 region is CASSPGTSGSTDTQYF. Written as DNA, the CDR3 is TGTGCCAGCAGCCCTGGGACTAGCGGGAGCACAGATACGCAGTATTTT.

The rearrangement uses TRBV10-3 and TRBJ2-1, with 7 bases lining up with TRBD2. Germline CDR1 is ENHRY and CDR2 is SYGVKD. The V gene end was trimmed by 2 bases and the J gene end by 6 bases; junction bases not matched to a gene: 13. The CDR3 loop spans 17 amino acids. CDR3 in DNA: TGTGCCATCAGTGAGCTTCCAGCGGGGCTTTTCTCCAATGAGCAGTTCTTC. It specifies CAISELPAGLFSNEQFF.

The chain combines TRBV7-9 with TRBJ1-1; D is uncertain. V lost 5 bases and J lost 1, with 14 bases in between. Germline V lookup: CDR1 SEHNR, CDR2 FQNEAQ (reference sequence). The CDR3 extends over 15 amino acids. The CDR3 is CASSPPGRGNTEAFF. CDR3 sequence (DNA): TGTGCCAGCAGCCCCCCCGGACGGGGGAACACTGAAGCTTTCTTT.

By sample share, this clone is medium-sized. The CDR3 DNA follows: TGCGCCAGCAGCTTTGGGACAGGGGGGAACACTGAAGCTTTCTTT. This codes for CASSFGTGGNTEAFF. The chain is built from TRBV5-1 and TRBJ1-1; 11 bases fit TRBD1. V lost 2 bases and J lost 1; bases outside the gene matches: 1. This CDR3 is 15 amino acids long. Germline CDR1 reads SGHRS; CDR2 reads YFSETQ.

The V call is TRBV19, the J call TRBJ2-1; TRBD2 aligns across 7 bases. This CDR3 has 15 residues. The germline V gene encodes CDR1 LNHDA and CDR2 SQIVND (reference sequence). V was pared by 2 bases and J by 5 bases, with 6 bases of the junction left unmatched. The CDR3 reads CASSILGLVNNEQFF. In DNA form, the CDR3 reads TGTGCCAGTAGTATATTAGGACTAGTCAACAATGAGCAGTTCTTC. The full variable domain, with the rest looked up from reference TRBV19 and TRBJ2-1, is DGGITQSPKYLFRKEGQNVTLSCEQNLNHDAMYWYRQDPGQGLRLIYYSQIVNDFQKGDIAEGYSVSREKKESFPLTVTSAQKNPTAFYLCASSILGLVNNEQFFGPGTRLTVL.

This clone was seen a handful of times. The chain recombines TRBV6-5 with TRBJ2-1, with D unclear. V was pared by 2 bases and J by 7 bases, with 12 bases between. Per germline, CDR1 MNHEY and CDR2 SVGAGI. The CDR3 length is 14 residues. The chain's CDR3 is CASSYGPPPNEQFF. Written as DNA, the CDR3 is TGTGCCAGCAGTTACGGCCCCCCCCCAAATGAGCAGTTCTTC.

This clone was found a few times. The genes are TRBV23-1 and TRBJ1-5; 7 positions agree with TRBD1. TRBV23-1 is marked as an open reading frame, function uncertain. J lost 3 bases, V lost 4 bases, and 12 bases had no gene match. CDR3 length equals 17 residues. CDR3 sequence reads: CASSRAWGRGYNQPQHF. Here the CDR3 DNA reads TGCGCCAGCAGTCGGGCTTGGGGCAGGGGGTACAATCAGCCCCAGCATTTT.

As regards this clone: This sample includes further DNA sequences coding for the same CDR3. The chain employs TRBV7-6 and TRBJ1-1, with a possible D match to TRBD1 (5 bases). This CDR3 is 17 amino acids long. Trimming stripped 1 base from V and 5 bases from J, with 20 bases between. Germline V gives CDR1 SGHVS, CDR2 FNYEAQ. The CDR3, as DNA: TGTGCCAGCAGCTTAGAGTTCGCGGGGGGAGAGCGGACTGAAGCTTTCTTT. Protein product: CASSLEFAGGERTEAFF.

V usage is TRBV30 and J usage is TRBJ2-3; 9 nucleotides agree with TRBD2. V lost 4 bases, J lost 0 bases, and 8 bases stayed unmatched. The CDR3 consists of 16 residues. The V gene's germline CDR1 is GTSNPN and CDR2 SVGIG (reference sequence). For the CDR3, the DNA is TGTGCCTGGACTTTCTTAGCGGGAGCTAGCACAGATACGCAGTATTTT. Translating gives CAWTFLAGASTDTQYF.

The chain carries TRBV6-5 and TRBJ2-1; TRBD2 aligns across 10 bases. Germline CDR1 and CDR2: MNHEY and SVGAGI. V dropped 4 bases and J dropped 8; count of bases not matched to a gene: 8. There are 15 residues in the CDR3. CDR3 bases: TGTGCCAGCAGTTCCTTGGCTAGCGGGGGCGATGAGCAGTTCTTC. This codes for CASSSLASGGDEQFF.

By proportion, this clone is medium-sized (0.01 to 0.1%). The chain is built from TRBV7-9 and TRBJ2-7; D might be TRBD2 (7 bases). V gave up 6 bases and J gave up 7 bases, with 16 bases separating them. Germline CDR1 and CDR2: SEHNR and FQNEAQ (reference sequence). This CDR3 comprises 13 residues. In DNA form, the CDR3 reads TGTGCCAGCAGTCGCGGGGGCCGAAGAGAGCAGTACTTC. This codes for CASSRGGRREQYF.